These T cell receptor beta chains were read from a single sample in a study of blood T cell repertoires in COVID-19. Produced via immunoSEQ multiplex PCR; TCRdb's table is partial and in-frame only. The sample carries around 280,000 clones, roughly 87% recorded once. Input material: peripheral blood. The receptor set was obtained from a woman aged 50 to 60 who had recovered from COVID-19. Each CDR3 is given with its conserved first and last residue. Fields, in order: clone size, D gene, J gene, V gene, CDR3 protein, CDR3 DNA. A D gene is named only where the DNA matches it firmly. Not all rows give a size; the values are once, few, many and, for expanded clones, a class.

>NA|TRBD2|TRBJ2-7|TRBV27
CASSSLGTRGAYEQYF
TGTGCCAGCAGCTCTCTCGGGACCCGGGGGGCCTACGAGCAGTACTTC
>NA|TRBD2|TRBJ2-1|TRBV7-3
CASSLDGTSGSYEQFF
TGTGCCAGCAGCTTGGACGGGACTAGCGGGAGCTATGAGCAGTTCTTC
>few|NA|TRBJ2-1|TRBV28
CASSFPSEQFF
TGTGCCAGCAGTTTTCCCTCCGAGCAGTTCTTC
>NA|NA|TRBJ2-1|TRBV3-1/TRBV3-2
CASSPGRSPPWHSEQFF
TGTGCCAGCAGCCCCGGGAGATCGCCCCCCTGGCATAGTGAGCAGTTCTTC
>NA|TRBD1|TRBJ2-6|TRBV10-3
CAISVRVGGGQGTGGANVLTF
TGTGCCATCAGTGTTCGGGTTGGAGGAGGACAGGGCACGGGAGGGGCCAACGTCCTGACTTTC
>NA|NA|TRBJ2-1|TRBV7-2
CASSLLGLLSSSYNEQFF
TGTGCCAGCAGCTTGCTAGGATTATTGTCTAGCTCCTACAATGAGCAGTTCTTC
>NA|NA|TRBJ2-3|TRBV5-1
CASRAGGTDTQYF
TGCGCCAGCAGGGCAGGGGGCACAGATACGCAGTATTTT
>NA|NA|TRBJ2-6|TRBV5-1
CASSLGPAGANVLTF
TGCGCCAGCAGCTTGGGGCCTGCTGGGGCCAACGTCCTGACTTTC
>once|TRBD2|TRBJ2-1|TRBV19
CASASGYNEQFF
TGTGCCAGTGCTAGCGGATACAATGAGCAGTTCTTC
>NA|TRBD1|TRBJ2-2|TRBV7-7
CASSRDGTGGHGELFF
TGTGCTAGCAGCCGAGACGGGACAGGGGGGCACGGGGAGCTGTTTTTT
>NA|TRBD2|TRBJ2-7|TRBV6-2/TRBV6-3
CASSTRTSYEGQYF
TGTGCCAGCAGCACTAGGACTAGCTACGAAGGGCAGTACTTC
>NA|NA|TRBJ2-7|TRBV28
CASSFDSNEQYF
TGTGCCAGCAGTTTCGACAGCAACGAGCAGTACTTC
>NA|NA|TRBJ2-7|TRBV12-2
CASRLEEGYSLCEQYF
TGTGCAAGTCGCTTAGAGGAGGGCTACTCCCTGTGCGAGCAGTACTTC
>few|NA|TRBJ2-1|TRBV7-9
CASSLGSSYNEQFF
TGTGCCAGCAGCTTAGGCAGCTCCTACAATGAGCAGTTCTTC
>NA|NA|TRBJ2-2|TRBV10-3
CAISESPQGNTGELFF
TGTGCCATCAGTGAGTCCCCTCAGGGGAACACCGGGGAGCTGTTTTTT
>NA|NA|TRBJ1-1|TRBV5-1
CASSFTGQGNTEAFF
TGCGCCAGCAGCTTTACCGGGCAGGGTAACACTGAAGCTTTCTTT